This T cell receptor beta chain was recovered during a study of blood T cell repertoires in COVID-19. Germline V gene sequence: CDR1 MNHEY, CDR2 SMNVEV (reference sequence). The CDR3 runs to 15 residues. Germline trimming cut 3 bases from V and 5 bases from J; bases unmatched to any gene: 8. Libraries were prepared by immunoSEQ multiplex PCR; TCRdb keeps only in-frame clonotypes and omits some of them. Among about 97,000 clones listed, around four fifths were seen once. The TCR comes from a man aged 40-55 years with active or convalescent COVID-19. Sequencing input: peripheral blood. V usage is TRBV27 and J usage is TRBJ1-2; 8 positions agree with TRBD1. This chain's CDR3 is CASSLNTGGGYGYTF. The CDR3 region has the DNA TGTGCCAGCAGTTTGAACACAGGGGGTGGGTATGGCTACACCTTC.